The 13 T cell receptor beta chains below all came from one sample that was sequenced in a study of regulatory T cells in long-lasting Graves disease. Construction of the TCR beta libraries employed iRepertoire HTBI primers in conjunction with Arm-PCR of CDR3 regions. TCRdb reprocessed the multiplex PCR reads via MiXCR and lists one record per CDR3 protein. The sample carries about 530,000 distinct CDR3 sequences, about 16% recorded once. Time point: newly diagnosed GD, antithyroid drugs for less than 3 months. After RNA was extracted from PBMCs, the TCR library was made from it. In addition, the sample was reused for a study of T cells in Graves' hyperthyroidism and ophthalmopathy.

The sequencing used peripheral blood mononuclear cells (PBMCs), collected at new diagnosis, from a patient treated with antithyroid drugs. These receptors all stem from a woman aged 35-65 years with Graves disease.

This clonotype was counted ten times or more. The V and J genes are TRBV5-1 and TRBJ2-7, with a weak D call TRBD1 (6 bases). The germline V gene has CDR1 SGHRS and CDR2 YFSETQ. The CDR3 is 15 amino acids. Trimming took off 3 bases at V and 3 bases at J, with 16 bases between the two ends. CDR3 sequence reads: CASSWTASYFYEQYF. CDR3 DNA: TGCGCCAGCAGCTGGACAGCCTCTTACTTCTACGAGCAGTACTTC.

The V and J genes are TRBV28 and TRBJ2-1, with TRBD1 matching over 9 bases. V gave up 9 bases and J gave up 2 bases; unmatched junction bases: 11. The germline V gene has CDR1 MDHEN and CDR2 SYDVKM. The CDR3 has 16 amino acids. CDR3 amino acids: CASSIPRQGAYNEQFF. The CDR3, as DNA: TGTGCCAGTAGTATCCCCCGACAGGGGGCCTACAATGAGCAGTTCTTC. Filled out from reference TRBV28 and TRBJ2-1, the complete variable domain reads DVKVTQSSRYLVKRTGEKVFLECVQDMDHENMFWYRQDPGLGLRLIYFSYDVKMKEKGDIPEGYSVSREKKERFSLILESASTNQTSMYLCASSIPRQGAYNEQFFGPGTRLTVL.

With respect to this clonotype: The missing conserved phenylalanine or tryptophan at the end of this CDR3 makes a read error likely. The chain combines TRBV4-1 with TRBJ1-1; D is possibly TRBD1 (5 bases). The CDR3 is 15 residues long. Trimming removed 2 bases at V and 0 bases at J, with 10 bases between. Per germline, CDR1 MGHRA and CDR2 YSYEKL. CDR3 amino acids: CASSQWDRMNTEAFL. Written as DNA, the CDR3 is TGCGCCAGCAGCCAATGGGACCGGATGAACACTGAAGCTTTCCTT.

This clonotype was detected ten times or more. The rearrangement uses TRBV2 and TRBJ2-1, with 12 bases matching TRBD2. The closer fit of TRBJ2-5 to the DNA end suggests the J call may be wrong. Germline CDR1 and CDR2: SNHLY and FYNNEI. The CDR3 contains 15 residues. CDR3 region: CASILGLAGQETQYF. As DNA, the CDR3 is TGTGCCAGTATACTTGGACTAGCGGGACAAGAGACCCAGTACTTC.

A few counts support this clonotype. The genes are TRBV6-5 and TRBJ2-5; 7 bases agree with TRBD1. Germline V gene sequence: CDR1 MNHEY, CDR2 SVGAGI. The CDR3 totals 14 residues. V lost 4 bases to trimming and J lost 5 bases; unmatched junction nucleotides: 7. In nucleotides, the CDR3 is TGTGCCAGCAGTTTACGGACAGGCGGGGAGACCCAGTACTTC. Its translation: CASSLRTGGETQYF.

This chain joins TRBV5-1 and TRBJ1-6; D is undetermined. The germline CDR1 and CDR2 sequences are SGHRS and YFSETQ. The germline V and J ends were trimmed by 0 bases and 5 bases, with 12 bases remaining between them. This CDR3 region has 16 residues. The CDR3 sequence: CASSLERVENNSPLHF. The CDR3 DNA reads as TGCGCCAGCAGCTTGGAGAGGGTCGAGAATAATTCACCCCTCCACTTT.

There are many counts of this clonotype. V and J are TRBV5-1 and TRBJ1-2, with unresolved D. The germline V and J ends were trimmed by 0 bases and 4 bases, with 7 bases remaining between them. Germline V gene lookup returns CDR1 SGHRS and CDR2 YFSETQ. The CDR3 has 13 amino acids. The chain's CDR3 is CASSLESSYGYTF. CDR3 DNA sequence: TGCGCCAGCAGCTTGGAATCTAGCTATGGCTACACCTTC.

This clonotype was detected a few times. The CDR3 spells CASSPSGGLMTNEKLFF. In nucleotides, the CDR3 is TGTGCCAGCAGTCCTTCGGGGGGGCTTATGACTAATGAAAAACTGTTTTTT. The chain uses TRBV27 and TRBJ1-4; TRBD1 might be the D (6 bases). V was clipped by 5 bases and J by 2 bases, with 18 bases between them. The CDR3 covers 17 residues. CDR1 and CDR2 (germline): MNHEY, SMNVEV (reference sequence).

This clonotype was counted only a few times. The J gene is TRBJ1-5, the V gene TRBV19; no firm D call. The germline CDR1 and CDR2 sequences are LNHDA and SQIVND (reference sequence). The CDR3 runs 14 residues. With 9 bases removed from V and 4 bases from J, the gap between germline ends came to 16 bases. DNA for the CDR3: TGTGCCAGCTCTCGGCGGGAACCTAATCAGCCCCAGCATTTT. Its protein is CASSRREPNQPQHF.

This clonotype was detected ten times or more. The chain has TRBV2 and TRBJ1-5, with TRBD1 matching over 10 bases. The CDR3 consists of 15 residues. Germline V gives CDR1 SNHLY, CDR2 FYNNEI. Unmatched junction bases numbered 9, after V lost 7 bases and J lost 6 bases. CDR3 nucleotide sequence: TGTGCCAGCAACATCGGGACAGGGGTCGGTCAGCCCCAGCATTTT. Translating gives CASNIGTGVGQPQHF.

V is TRBV10-2 and J is TRBJ1-1, with a weak D call TRBD1 (6 bases). The CDR3 runs to 15 residues. V was trimmed by 6 bases and J by 1 base, leaving 15 bases between them. The germline V gene has CDR1 WSHSY and CDR2 SAAADI. The CDR3 sequence: CASRNPQGGNTEAFF. The CDR3 DNA reads as TGCGCCAGCAGAAACCCACAGGGCGGGAACACTGAAGCTTTCTTT.

The sample holds many counts of this clonotype. The V gene is TRBV3-1, the J gene TRBJ1-2; D is unclear. V dropped 5 bases and J dropped 5 bases, with 12 bases sitting between them. Germline V lookup: CDR1 LGHDT, CDR2 YNNKEL (reference sequence). CDR3 size: 13 residues. The CDR3 DNA sequence: TGTGCCAGCAGCGAGGGAGGACTTTATGGCTACACCTTC. Amino acid sequence: CASSEGGLYGYTF.

This clonotype was detected many times. The V and J genes are TRBV9 and TRBJ1-1; no clear D gene. V shed 3 bases and J shed 1 base, with 13 bases lying between them. The germline gives CDR1 SGDLS, CDR2 YYNGEE. The CDR3 length is 15 residues. CDR3 DNA: TGTGCCAGCAGCGCTGGATTGGAGGGGAACACTGAAGCTTTCTTT. This encodes CASSAGLEGNTEAFF.